The 26 T cell receptor beta chains presented below share a single source sample, sequenced in a study of vaccination effects on CD4 cells after COVID-19. TCRdb keeps only in-frame clones here, not all; method: immunoSEQ multiplex PCR. The table has just under 75,000 clones, about 73% seen once. Their cognate antigens are unknown. Isolation of CD4+ T cells took place after approximately 10 days of culture. Participants were vaccinated with two doses of either the BNT162b2 or mRNA-1273 vaccine. Sequencing used CD4+ T cells from PBMCs cultured without peptide, obtained after COVID-19 vaccination. Source of these receptors: a human donor who received a COVID-19 vaccine.

The J gene is TRBJ1-1, the V gene TRBV18; 7 nucleotides align to TRBD1. Germline values: CDR1 KGHSH, CDR2 LQKENI. Trimming took 3 bases from V and 2 from J; bases not matched to a gene: 9. This CDR3 has 16 amino acids. The CDR3 DNA sequence: TGTGCCAGCTCACCGGACCAAGGGGGCACCAACACTGAAGCTTTCTTT. Its protein product is CASSPDQGGTNTEAFF.

Concerning this clone: Different DNA sequences within this sample yield the same CDR3. The chain combines TRBV5-1 with TRBJ2-3; no clear D. CDR1 SGHRS and CDR2 YFSETQ come from the germline V gene. The V end was cut by 4 bases, the J end by 6 bases, with 9 bases between. CDR3 length: 12 amino acids. CDR3 DNA: TGCGCCAGCAGCCTTGTAGAGGATACGCAGTATTTT. Amino acid sequence: CASSLVEDTQYF.

The genes are TRBV5-1 and TRBJ1-6; tentatively, D is TRBD1 (5 bases). Germline V gene data show CDR1 as SGHRS and CDR2 as YFSETQ. V was cut by 4 bases and J by 8 bases, with 13 bases left in between. This CDR3 is 14 amino acids long. The CDR3 DNA sequence: TGCGCCAGCAGCGCAGGGTATACGGATTCACCCCTCCACTTT. Translated, it gives CASSAGYTDSPLHF. The full variable domain, rest sourced from reference TRBV5-1 and TRBJ1-6, is KAGVTQTPRYLIKTRGQQVTLSCSPISGHRSVSWYQQTPGQGLQFLFEYFSETQRNKGNFPGRFSGRQFSNSRSEMNVSTLELGDSALYLCASSAGYTDSPLHFGNGTRLTVT.

The CDR3 region is CASSPGVTEAFF. CDR3 DNA: TGTGCCAGCAGCCCAGGGGTGACTGAAGCTTTCTTT. The V and J genes are TRBV7-9 and TRBJ1-1; weak D call: TRBD1 (6 bases). V dropped 5 bases and J dropped 5 bases, with 9 bases sitting between them. The germline gives CDR1 SEHNR, CDR2 FQNEAQ (reference sequence). This CDR3 region has 12 residues. The full variable domain, in which reference TRBV7-9 and TRBJ1-1 provide the parts outside the CDR3, is DTGVSQNPRHKITKRGQNVTFRCDPISEHNRLYWYRQTLGQGPEFLTYFQNEAQLEKSRLLSDRFSAERPKGSFSTLEIQRTEQGDSAMYLCASSPGVTEAFFGQGTRLTVV.

This chain links TRBV7-2 with TRBJ2-5, with 8 nucleotides matching TRBD2. Looked up from germline, CDR1 is SGHTA and CDR2 is FQGNSA. The CDR3 is 14 residues long. V gave up 6 bases and J gave up 5 bases; unmatched junction bases: 8. The CDR3 DNA reads as TGTGCCAGCAGGCCGGGGGGGGCCAGGGAGACCCAGTACTTC. It codes for CASRPGGARETQYF.

CDR3 nucleotides: TGTGCCAGCAGTTACCCGGGACAGGGGGAGGAAAAACTGTTTTTT. It is translated as CASSYPGQGEEKLFF. The V call is TRBV6-2 or TRBV6-3, the J call TRBJ1-4, with TRBD1 matching over 11 bases. This CDR3 comprises 15 residues. After removal of 2 bases from V and 8 bases from J, the junction contained 4 bases not matched to a gene. The germline gives CDR1 MNHEY, CDR2 SVGEGT.

The V call is TRBV5-1, the J call TRBJ2-2, with 7 bases lining up with TRBD2. Germline trimming cut 6 bases from V and 4 bases from J; bases unmatched to any gene: 6. CDR3 size: 14 residues. The V gene's germline CDR1 is SGHRS and CDR2 YFSETQ. The CDR3 region is CASIAGEGTGELFF. The CDR3 nucleotides read TGCGCCAGCATTGCCGGGGAGGGCACCGGGGAGCTGTTTTTT.

In its sample, this clone was seen a few times. The chain couples TRBV3-1 (or the pseudogene TRBV3-2) to TRBJ1-2; D may be TRBD1 (6 bases). Trimming cost V 4 bases and J 2 bases, with 14 bases left between them. CDR3 size: 15 residues. Germline V gene data show CDR1 as LGHDT and CDR2 as YNNKEL (reference sequence). This CDR3 is CASSPWDTRNYGYTF. The CDR3 nucleotides are TGTGCCAGCAGCCCTTGGGACACCCGCAACTATGGCTACACCTTC.

The chain links TRBV25-1 to TRBJ2-3, with 10 bases identical to TRBD1. CDR1 is MGHDK and CDR2 is SYGVNS in the germline V gene. V dropped 7 bases and J dropped 6; count of bases not matched to a gene: 10. The length of the CDR3 is 15 residues. For the CDR3, the DNA is TGTGCCAGCACCCACCCCGGGACAGGGGAGGATACGCAGTATTTT. Translating gives CASTHPGTGEDTQYF.

This chain uses TRBV5-1 with TRBJ2-5; 8 bases agree with TRBD1. CDR1 and CDR2 (germline): SGHRS, YFSETQ. CDR3 length equals 15 residues. Trimming at V came to 4 bases and at J to 1 base, leaving 6 bases not matched to a gene. The CDR3 sequence: CASSRLGQGQETQYF. Written as DNA, the CDR3 is TGCGCCAGCAGCCGCCTTGGACAGGGCCAAGAGACCCAGTACTTC.

The chain recombines TRBV12-3 or TRBV12-4 with TRBJ1-1, with TRBD1 as a possible D gene (5 bases). V was shortened by 7 bases and J by 1 base, with 10 bases between the two germline ends. This CDR3 is 13 amino acids long. The CDR3 bases are TGTGCCAGCACCGCCGGGACGAACACTGAAGCTTTCTTT. Translation: CASTAGTNTEAFF.

In its sample, this clone was seen once. This chain connects TRBV19 to TRBJ2-2, with TRBD2 as a possible D gene (5 bases). V lost 8 bases, J lost 1 base, and 14 bases lay in between. CDR3 length: 15 amino acids. Germline-derived CDR1 and CDR2 are LNHDA and SQIVND (reference sequence). The DNA of the CDR3 is TGTGCCAGTCTCAGTCGGACTTGGAACACCGGGGAGCTGTTTTTT. The encoded protein is CASLSRTWNTGELFF. Together with reference TRBV19 and TRBJ2-2, the CDR3 gives the full variable domain: DGGITQSPKYLFRKEGQNVTLSCEQNLNHDAMYWYRQDPGQGLRLIYYSQIVNDFQKGDIAEGYSVSREKKESFPLTVTSAQKNPTAFYLCASLSRTWNTGELFFGEGSRLTVL.

The V gene is TRBV29-1, the J gene TRBJ2-4; 9 nucleotides align to TRBD1. This CDR3 is built from 14 residues. Germline CDR1 and CDR2: SQVTM and ANQGSEA. Germline trimming cut 3 bases from V and 7 bases from J; bases unmatched to any gene: 7. CDR3 coding DNA: TGCAGCGTTGATACCGGGACAGGGTCCAACATTCAGTACTTC. Its translation is CSVDTGTGSNIQYF.

This rearrangement joins TRBV19 to TRBJ2-3; TRBD2 matches at 12 bases. V was clipped by 7 bases and J by 2 bases; unmatched bases: 16. The CDR3 sequence is 19 residues long. Germline CDR1 reads LNHDA; CDR2 reads SQIVND (reference sequence). The CDR3 is CASKPLAGGHQNNTDTQYF. DNA of the CDR3: TGTGCCAGTAAACCACTAGCGGGGGGCCATCAGAATAACACAGATACGCAGTATTTT.

V and J are TRBV2 and TRBJ1-2; D gene ambiguous. This CDR3 contains 15 residues. Germline assignment: CDR1 SNHLY and CDR2 FYNNEI. With 4 bases removed from V and 6 bases from J, the gap between germline ends came to 18 bases. The CDR3 DNA is TGTGCCAGCAGTGTTATTAGGGCAATTTCGCATGGCTACACCTTC. It translates to CASSVIRAISHGYTF.

The chain joins TRBV6-5 to TRBJ1-2; unclear D gene. CDR1 is MNHEY and CDR2 is SVGAGI in the germline V gene. V lost 2 bases to trimming and J lost 1 base, with 8 bases between them. This CDR3 is 14 amino acids long. In nucleotides, the CDR3 is TGTGCCAGCAGTTACGAGGCGGGTAACTATGGCTACACCTTC. Residues: CASSYEAGNYGYTF.

The V and J genes are TRBV5-8 and TRBJ2-1; 15 bases fit TRBD2. This CDR3 has 16 residues. Germline trimming cut 7 bases from V and 10 bases from J; bases unmatched to any gene: 12. The germline CDR1 and CDR2 sequences are SGHTS and YDEGEE. CDR3 residues: CASPLPPGLAGGEQFF. For the CDR3, the DNA is TGTGCCAGCCCCCTCCCGCCGGGACTAGCGGGGGGCGAGCAGTTCTTC.

This clone was seen more than once but under ten times. This chain connects TRBV24-1 to TRBJ1-4; maybe TRBD1 (5 bases). The CDR3 has 13 residues. The germline V and J ends were trimmed by 5 bases and 8 bases, with 11 bases remaining between them. The germline V gene has CDR1 KGHDR and CDR2 SFDVKD. CDR3 amino acids: CATSARATEKLFF. For the CDR3, the DNA is TGTGCCACCAGTGCCAGGGCAACGGAAAAACTGTTTTTT.

This chain links TRBV5-1 with TRBJ1-2, with D possibly TRBD1 on 5 matching bases. There are 15 residues in the CDR3. Germline CDR1 is SGHRS and CDR2 is YFSETQ. The germline V and J ends were trimmed by 0 bases and 0 bases, with 9 bases remaining between them. CDR3 region: CASSLVSGSNYGYTF. The CDR3 DNA follows: TGCGCCAGCAGCTTGGTTTCAGGGTCTAACTATGGCTACACCTTC. The full variable domain, completed using reference TRBV5-1 and TRBJ1-2, is KAGVTQTPRYLIKTRGQQVTLSCSPISGHRSVSWYQQTPGQGLQFLFEYFSETQRNKGNFPGRFSGRQFSNSRSEMNVSTLELGDSALYLCASSLVSGSNYGYTFGSGTRLTVV.

This clone was counted between two and nine times. This chain uses TRBV28 with TRBJ2-7; 12 nucleotides line up with TRBD1. CDR1 MDHEN and CDR2 SYDVKM come from the germline V gene. J lost 8 bases, V lost 7 bases, and 6 bases had no gene match. The CDR3 extends over 13 amino acids. CDR3: CASTGTGGGQQYV. CDR3 nucleotide sequence: TGTGCCAGCACCGGGACAGGGGGCGGTCAGCAGTACGTC.

CDR3 protein: CASSLGAGIPGELFF. In DNA form, the CDR3 reads TGCGCCAGCAGCTTGGGGGCAGGGATCCCCGGGGAGCTGTTTTTT. This chain connects TRBV5-1 to TRBJ2-2, with D possibly matching TRBD1 (5 bases). The CDR3 covers 15 residues. Trimming took off 0 bases at V and 6 bases at J, with 12 bases between the two ends. Germline lookup yields CDR1 SGHRS and CDR2 YFSETQ.

V gene TRBV3-1 (or the pseudogene TRBV3-2) combines with J gene TRBJ2-3; 8 bases match TRBD2. Germline V lookup: CDR1 LGHDT, CDR2 YNNKEL (reference sequence). The CDR3 totals 14 residues. The trim removed 4 bases at V and 1 base at J, leaving 1 base unmatched. CDR3 coding DNA: TGTGCCAGCAGCCCAGCGGGGGGCACAGATACGCAGTATTTT. It yields the protein CASSPAGGTDTQYF.

This chain connects TRBV19 to TRBJ1-5, with D hard to call. CDR3 size: 12 residues. Trimming removed 7 bases from V and 4 bases from J, with 8 bases in between. Per germline, CDR1 LNHDA and CDR2 SQIVND (reference sequence). The CDR3 sequence is CASTNLNQPQHF. CDR3 in DNA: TGTGCCAGTACCAACTTGAATCAGCCCCAGCATTTT.

DNA of the CDR3: TGCGCCAGCAGCTCCCAACAGGGGCGAGGAAACACCATATATTTT. This translates into CASSSQQGRGNTIYF. The chain combines TRBV5-1 with TRBJ1-3; 7 nucleotides align to TRBD1. Germline V gives CDR1 SGHRS, CDR2 YFSETQ. CDR3 length equals 15 residues. J lost 4 bases, V lost 3 bases, and 7 bases had no gene match.

V is TRBV6-5 and J is TRBJ1-2; no reliable D call. This CDR3 is 13 amino acids long. Looked up from germline, CDR1 is MNHEY and CDR2 is SVGAGI. Deletions cut 2 bases from V and 2 bases from J, with 6 bases between. The chain's CDR3 is CASSYQQNYGYTF. Here the CDR3 DNA reads TGTGCCAGCAGTTACCAGCAGAACTATGGCTACACCTTC.

The chain is built from TRBV5-1 and TRBJ1-2, with 12 positions matching TRBD1. Looked up from germline, CDR1 is SGHRS and CDR2 is YFSETQ. This CDR3 region has 14 residues. Germline trimming cut 4 bases from V and 7 bases from J; bases unmatched to any gene: 5. CDR3 nucleotide sequence: TGCGCCAGCAGCCCGGGGACAGGGGGCTTTGGCTACACCTTC. This encodes CASSPGTGGFGYTF.